In this sample, the clone carrying this TCR beta chain turned up a few times. The time point: newly diagnosed GD, antithyroid drugs for less than 3 months. There was RNA extracted from PBMCs, and the TCR library was made from it. The entry originates in a study of regulatory T cells in long-lasting Graves disease. Sequencing libraries for TCR beta were prepared with iRepertoire HTBI primers and Arm-PCR of CDR3 regions. MiXCR was run by TCRdb on the multiplex PCR reads, yielding one entry per CDR3 protein. This table has approximately 490,000 distinct CDR3 sequences, 15% to 20% appearing once. CDR1 is MNHNS and CDR2 is SASEGT in the germline V gene. The length of the CDR3 is 10 residues. The ends were cut back, 4 bases at V and 9 bases at J, with 7 bases in the middle. These data also featured in a second study, about T cells in Graves' hyperthyroidism and ophthalmopathy. That paper notes: An initial round of RT-PCR targeting the TCR CDR3 relied on the HTBI primer set. Expanded thyroid clonotypes (above 0.001) were mostly also found in blood.

The receptor's source is a man aged 35 to 55 with Graves disease. This chain joins TRBV6-1 and TRBJ2-7; no firm D call. The sequencing used peripheral blood mononuclear cells (PBMCs), collected at new diagnosis, from a patient treated with antithyroid drugs. The CDR3 protein is CASSAATQYF. The CDR3 nucleotides are TGTGCCAGCAGTGCGGCGACGCAGTACTTC.